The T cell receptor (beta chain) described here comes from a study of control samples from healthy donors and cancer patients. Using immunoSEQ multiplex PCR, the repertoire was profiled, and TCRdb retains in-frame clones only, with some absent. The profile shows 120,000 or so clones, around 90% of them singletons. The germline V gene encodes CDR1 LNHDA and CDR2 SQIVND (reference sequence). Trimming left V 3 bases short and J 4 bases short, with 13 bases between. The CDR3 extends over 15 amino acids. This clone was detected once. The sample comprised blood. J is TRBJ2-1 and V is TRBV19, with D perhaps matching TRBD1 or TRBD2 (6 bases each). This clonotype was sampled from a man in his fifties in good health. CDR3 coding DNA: TGTGCCAGTAGTATTTTCCGGGGGCGTTACAATGAGCAGTTCTTC. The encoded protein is CASSIFRGRYNEQFF.